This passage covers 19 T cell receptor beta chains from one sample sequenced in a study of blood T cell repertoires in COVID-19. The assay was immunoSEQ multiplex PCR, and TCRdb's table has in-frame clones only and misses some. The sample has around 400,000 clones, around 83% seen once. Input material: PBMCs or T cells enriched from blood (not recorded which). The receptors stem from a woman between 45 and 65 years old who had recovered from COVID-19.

The CDR3 is CASSIGTWGGGYTF. CDR3 bases: TGTGCCAGTAGTATAGGCACCTGGGGGGGAGGCTACACCTTC. This chain joins TRBV19 and TRBJ1-2; tentative D call: TRBD1 (5 bases). This CDR3 spans 14 amino acids. The germline V and J ends were trimmed by 1 base and 8 bases, with 14 bases remaining between them. Looked up from germline, CDR1 is LNHDA and CDR2 is SQIVND (reference sequence).

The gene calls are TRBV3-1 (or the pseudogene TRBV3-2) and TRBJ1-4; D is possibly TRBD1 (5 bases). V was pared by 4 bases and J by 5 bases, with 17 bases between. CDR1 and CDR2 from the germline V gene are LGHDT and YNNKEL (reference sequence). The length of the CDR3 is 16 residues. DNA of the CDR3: TGTGCCAGCAGCCGTTATTCGGGGGACTCCAATGAAAAACTGTTTTTT. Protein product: CASSRYSGDSNEKLFF.

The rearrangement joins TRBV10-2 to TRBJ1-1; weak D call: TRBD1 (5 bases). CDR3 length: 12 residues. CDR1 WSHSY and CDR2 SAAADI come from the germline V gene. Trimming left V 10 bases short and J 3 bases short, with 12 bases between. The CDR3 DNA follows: TGCGCCACACGGAGGGGTGACACTGAAGCTTTCTTT. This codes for CATRRGDTEAFF.

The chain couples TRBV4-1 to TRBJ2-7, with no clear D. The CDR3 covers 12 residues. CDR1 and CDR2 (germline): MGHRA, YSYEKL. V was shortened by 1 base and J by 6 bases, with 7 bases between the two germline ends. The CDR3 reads CASSQVNSEQYF. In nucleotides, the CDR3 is TGCGCCAGCAGCCAAGTGAACAGCGAGCAGTACTTC.

The CDR3 spells CASCVFQNTEAFF. In DNA, the CDR3 is TGTGCCAGTTGCGTATTTCAGAACACTGAAGCTTTCTTT. The chain links TRBV12-3 or TRBV12-4 to TRBJ1-1; D uncertain. V was trimmed by 9 bases and J by 1 base, leaving 12 bases between them. The CDR3 contains 13 residues.

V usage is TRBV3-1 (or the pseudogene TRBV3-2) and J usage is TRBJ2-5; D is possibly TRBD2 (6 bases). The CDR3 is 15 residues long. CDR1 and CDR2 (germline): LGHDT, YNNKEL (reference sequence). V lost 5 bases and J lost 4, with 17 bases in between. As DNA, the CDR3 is TGTGCCAGCAGCGGCGGGATTACAGGCGGAGAGACCCAGTACTTC. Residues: CASSGGITGGETQYF.

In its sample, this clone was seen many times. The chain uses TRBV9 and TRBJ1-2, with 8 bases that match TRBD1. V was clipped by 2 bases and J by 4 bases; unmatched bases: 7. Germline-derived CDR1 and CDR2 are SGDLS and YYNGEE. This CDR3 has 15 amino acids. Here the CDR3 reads CASSVGDRTPYGYTF. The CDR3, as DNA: TGTGCCAGCAGCGTGGGGGACAGGACCCCCTATGGCTACACCTTC.

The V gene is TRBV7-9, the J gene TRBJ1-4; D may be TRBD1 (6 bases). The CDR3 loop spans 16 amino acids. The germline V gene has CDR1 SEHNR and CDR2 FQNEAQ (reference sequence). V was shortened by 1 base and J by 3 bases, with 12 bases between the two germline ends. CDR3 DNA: TGTGCCAGCAGCTTAGTACTTGGACAGTCTAATGAAAAACTGTTTTTT. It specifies CASSLVLGQSNEKLFF.

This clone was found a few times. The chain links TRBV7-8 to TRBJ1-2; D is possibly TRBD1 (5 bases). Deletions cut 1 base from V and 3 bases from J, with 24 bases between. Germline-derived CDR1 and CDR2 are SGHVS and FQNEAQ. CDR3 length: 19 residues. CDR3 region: CASSLEARAREWGDYGYTF. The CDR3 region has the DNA TGTGCCAGCAGCTTAGAGGCCAGGGCACGCGAGTGGGGGGACTATGGCTACACCTTC.

The CDR3 is CASRLRARELSYNEQFF. CDR3 sequence (DNA): TGTGCCAGCAGACTTAGGGCGAGGGAACTCTCCTACAATGAGCAGTTCTTC. V is TRBV11-3 and J is TRBJ2-1, with D perhaps matching TRBD2 (5 bases). CDR1 SGHNT and CDR2 YENEEA come from the germline V gene. This CDR3 is 17 amino acids long. V was clipped by 6 bases and J by 0 bases, with 18 bases between them.

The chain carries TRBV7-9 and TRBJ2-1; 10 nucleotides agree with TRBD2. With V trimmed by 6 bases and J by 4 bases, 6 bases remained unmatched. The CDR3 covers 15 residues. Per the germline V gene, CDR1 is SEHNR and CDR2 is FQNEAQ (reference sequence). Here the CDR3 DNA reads TGTGCCAGCAGACCACCACTAGCGGGATACAATGAGCAGTTCTTC. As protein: CASRPPLAGYNEQFF.

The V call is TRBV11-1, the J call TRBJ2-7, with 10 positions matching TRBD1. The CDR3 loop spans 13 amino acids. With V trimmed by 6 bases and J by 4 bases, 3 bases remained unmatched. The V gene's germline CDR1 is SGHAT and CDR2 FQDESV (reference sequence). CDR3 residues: CASRRTGGYEQYF. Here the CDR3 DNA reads TGTGCCAGCAGACGGACAGGGGGATACGAGCAGTACTTC.

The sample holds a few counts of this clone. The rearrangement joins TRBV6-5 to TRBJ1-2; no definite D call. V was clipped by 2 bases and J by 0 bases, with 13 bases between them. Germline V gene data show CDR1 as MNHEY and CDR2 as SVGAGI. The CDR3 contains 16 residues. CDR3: CASSYRGSDSNYGYTF. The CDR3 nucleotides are TGTGCCAGCAGTTACCGCGGCAGCGACTCTAACTATGGCTACACCTTC.

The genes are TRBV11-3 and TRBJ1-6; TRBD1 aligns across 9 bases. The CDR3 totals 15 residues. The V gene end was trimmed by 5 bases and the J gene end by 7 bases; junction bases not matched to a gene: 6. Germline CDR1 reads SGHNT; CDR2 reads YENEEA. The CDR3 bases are TGTGCCAGCAGCGTGACAGGGGGAACCAATTCACCCCTCCACTTT. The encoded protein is CASSVTGGTNSPLHF.

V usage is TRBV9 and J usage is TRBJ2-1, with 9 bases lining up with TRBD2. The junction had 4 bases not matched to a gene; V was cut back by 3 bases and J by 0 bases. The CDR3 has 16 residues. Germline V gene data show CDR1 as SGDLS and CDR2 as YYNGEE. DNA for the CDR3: TGTGCCAGCAGCGGAACTAGCGGGTACTCCTACAATGAGCAGTTCTTC. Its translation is CASSGTSGYSYNEQFF. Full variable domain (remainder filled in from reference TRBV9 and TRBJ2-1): DSGVTQTPKHLITATGQRVTLRCSPRSGDLSVYWYQQSLDQGLQFLIQYYNGEERAKGNILERFSAQQFPDLHSELNLSSLELGDSALYFCASSGTSGYSYNEQFFGPGTRLTVL.

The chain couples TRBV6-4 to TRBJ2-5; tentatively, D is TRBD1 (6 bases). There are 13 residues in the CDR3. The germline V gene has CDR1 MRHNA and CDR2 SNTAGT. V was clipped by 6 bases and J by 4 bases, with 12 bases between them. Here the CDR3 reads CASSRQVGETQYF. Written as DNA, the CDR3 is TGTGCCAGCAGCAGACAGGTAGGAGAGACCCAGTACTTC.

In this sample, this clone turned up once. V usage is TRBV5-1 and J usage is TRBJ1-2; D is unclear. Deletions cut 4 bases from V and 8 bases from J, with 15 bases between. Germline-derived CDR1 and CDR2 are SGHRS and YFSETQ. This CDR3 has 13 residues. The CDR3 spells CASSPEGLGGYTF. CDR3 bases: TGCGCCAGCAGCCCCGAGGGTCTGGGAGGCTACACCTTC.

CDR3 bases: TGTGCCAGCAGCCAATCCCTCCAAGCGGGATCTCAGTTCTTC. As protein: CASSQSLQAGSQFF. The chain recombines TRBV3-1 (or the pseudogene TRBV3-2) with TRBJ2-1, with 7 bases fitting TRBD2. Trimming at V came to 2 bases and at J to 13 bases, leaving 11 bases not matched to a gene. Looked up from germline, CDR1 is LGHDT and CDR2 is YNNKEL (reference sequence). The CDR3 sequence is 14 residues long.

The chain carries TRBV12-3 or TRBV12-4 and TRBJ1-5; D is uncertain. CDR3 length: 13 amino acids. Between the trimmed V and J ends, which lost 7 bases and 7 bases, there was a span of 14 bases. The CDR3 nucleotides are TGTGCCAGCACACGGGGAGGGATCCAGCCCCAGCATTTT. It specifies CASTRGGIQPQHF.